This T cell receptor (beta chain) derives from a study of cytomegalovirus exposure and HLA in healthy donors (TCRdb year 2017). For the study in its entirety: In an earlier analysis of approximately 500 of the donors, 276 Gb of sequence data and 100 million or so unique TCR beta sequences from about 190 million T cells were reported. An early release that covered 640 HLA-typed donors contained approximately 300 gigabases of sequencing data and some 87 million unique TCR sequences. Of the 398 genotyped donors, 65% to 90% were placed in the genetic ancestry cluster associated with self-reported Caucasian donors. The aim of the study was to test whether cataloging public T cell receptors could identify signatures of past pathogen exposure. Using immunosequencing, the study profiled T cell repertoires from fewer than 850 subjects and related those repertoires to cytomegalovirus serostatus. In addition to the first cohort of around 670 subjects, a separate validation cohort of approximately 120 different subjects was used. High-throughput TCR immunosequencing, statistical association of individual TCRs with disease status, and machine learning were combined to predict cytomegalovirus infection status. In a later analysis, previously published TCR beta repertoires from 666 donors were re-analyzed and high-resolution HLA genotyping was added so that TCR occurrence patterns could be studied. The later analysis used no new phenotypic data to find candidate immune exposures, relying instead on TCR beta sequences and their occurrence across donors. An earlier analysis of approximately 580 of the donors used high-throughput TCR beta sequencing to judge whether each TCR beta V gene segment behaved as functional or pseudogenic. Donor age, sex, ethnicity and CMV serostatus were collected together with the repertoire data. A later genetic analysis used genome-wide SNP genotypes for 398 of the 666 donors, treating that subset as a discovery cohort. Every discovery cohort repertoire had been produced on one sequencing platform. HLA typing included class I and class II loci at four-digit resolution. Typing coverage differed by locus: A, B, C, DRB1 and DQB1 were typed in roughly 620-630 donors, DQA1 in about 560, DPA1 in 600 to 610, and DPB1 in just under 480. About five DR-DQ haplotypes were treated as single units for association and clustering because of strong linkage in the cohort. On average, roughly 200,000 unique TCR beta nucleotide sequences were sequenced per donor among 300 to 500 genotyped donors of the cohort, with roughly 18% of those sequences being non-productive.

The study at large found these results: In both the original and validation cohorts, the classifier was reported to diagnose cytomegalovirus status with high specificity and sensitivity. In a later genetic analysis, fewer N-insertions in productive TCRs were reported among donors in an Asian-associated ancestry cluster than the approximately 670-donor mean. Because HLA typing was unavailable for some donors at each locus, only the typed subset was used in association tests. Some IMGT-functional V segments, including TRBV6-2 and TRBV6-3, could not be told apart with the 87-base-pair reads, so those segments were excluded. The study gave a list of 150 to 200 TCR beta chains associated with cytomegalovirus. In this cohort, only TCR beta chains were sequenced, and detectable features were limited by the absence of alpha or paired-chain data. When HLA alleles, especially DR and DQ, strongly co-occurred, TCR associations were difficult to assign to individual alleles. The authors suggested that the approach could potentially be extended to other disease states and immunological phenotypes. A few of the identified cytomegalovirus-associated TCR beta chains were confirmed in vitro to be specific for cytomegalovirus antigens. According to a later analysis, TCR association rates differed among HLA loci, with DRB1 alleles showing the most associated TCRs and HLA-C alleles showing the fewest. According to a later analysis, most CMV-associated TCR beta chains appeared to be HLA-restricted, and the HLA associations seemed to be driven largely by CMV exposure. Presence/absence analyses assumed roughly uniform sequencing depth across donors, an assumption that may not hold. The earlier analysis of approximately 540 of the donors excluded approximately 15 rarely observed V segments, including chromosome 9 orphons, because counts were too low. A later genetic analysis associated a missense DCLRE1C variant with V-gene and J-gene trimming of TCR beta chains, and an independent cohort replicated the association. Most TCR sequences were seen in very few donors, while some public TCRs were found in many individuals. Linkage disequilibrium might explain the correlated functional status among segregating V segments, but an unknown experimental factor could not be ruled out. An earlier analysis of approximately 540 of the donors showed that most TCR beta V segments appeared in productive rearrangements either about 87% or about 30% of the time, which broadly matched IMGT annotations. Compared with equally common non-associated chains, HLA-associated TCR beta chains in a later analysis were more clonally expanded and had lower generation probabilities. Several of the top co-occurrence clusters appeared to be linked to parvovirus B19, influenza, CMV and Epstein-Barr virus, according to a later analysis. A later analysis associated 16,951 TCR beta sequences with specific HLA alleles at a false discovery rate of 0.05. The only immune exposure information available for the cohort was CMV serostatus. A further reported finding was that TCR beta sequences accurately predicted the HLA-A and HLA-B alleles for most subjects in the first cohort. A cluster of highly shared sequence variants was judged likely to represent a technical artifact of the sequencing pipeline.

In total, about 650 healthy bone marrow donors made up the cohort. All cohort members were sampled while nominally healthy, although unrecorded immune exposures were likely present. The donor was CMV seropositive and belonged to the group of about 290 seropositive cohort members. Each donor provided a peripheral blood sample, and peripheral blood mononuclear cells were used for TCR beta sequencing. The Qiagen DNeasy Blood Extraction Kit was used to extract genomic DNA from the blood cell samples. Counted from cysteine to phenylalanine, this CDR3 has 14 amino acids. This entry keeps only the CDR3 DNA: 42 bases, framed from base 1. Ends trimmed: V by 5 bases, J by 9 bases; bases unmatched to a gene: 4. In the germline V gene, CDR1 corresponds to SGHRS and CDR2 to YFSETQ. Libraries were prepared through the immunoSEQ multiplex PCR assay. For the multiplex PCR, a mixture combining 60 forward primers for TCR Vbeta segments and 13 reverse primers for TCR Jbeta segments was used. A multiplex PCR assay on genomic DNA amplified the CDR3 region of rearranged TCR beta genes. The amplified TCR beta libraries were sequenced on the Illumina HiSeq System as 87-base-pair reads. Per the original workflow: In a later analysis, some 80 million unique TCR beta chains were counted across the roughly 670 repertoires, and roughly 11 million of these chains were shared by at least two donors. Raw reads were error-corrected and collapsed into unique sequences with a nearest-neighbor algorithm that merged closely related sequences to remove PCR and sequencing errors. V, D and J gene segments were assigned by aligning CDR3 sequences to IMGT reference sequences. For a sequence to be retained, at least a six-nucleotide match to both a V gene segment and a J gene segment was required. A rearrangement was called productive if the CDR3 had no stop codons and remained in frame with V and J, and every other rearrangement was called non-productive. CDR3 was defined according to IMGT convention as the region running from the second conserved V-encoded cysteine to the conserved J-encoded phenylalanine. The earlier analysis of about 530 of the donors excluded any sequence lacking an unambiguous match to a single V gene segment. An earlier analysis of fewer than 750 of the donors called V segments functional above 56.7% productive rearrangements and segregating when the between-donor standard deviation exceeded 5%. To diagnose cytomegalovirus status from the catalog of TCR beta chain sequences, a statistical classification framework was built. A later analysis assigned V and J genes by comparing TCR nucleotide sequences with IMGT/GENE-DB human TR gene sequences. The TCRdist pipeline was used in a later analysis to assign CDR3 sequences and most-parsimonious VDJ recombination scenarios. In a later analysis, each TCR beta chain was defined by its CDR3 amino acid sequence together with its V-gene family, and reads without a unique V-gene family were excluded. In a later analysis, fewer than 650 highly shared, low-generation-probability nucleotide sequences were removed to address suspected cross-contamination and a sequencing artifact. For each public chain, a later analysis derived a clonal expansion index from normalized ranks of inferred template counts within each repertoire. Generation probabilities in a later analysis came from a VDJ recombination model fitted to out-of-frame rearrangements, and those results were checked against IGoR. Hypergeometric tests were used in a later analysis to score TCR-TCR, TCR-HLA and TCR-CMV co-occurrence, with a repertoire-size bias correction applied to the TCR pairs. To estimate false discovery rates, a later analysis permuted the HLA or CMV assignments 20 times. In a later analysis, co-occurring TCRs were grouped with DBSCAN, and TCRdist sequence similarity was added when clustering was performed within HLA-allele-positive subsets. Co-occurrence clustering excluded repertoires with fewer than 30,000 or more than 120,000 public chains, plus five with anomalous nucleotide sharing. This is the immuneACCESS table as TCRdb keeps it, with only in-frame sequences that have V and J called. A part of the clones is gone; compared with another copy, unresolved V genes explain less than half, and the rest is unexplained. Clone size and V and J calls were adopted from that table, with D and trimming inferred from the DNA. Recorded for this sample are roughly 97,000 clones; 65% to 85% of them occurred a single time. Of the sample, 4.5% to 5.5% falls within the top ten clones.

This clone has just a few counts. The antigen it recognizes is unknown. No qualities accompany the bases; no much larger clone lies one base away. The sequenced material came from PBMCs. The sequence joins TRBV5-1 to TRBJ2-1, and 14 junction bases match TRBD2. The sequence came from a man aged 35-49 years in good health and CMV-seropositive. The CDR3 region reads CASRGTSGSGEQFF. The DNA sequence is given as TGCGCCAGCAGAGGGACTAGCGGGAGCGGTGAGCAGTTCTTC. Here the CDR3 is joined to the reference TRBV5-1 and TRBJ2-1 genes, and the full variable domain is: KAGVTQTPRYLIKTRGQQVTLSCSPISGHRSVSWYQQTPGQGLQFLFEYFSETQRNKGNFPGRFSGRQFSNSRSEMNVSTLELGDSALYLCASRGTSGSGEQFFGPGTRLTVL.